What follows describes a single T cell receptor (beta chain). Its target is not known. This sample is drawn from a study of beta chain features in type 1 diabetes. Study in general: Patient and healthy donor groups were alike in age, gender and cell yields.

Only one heparinised blood draw was taken per donor, and its volume averaged about 120 mL. The CDR3 covers 14 residues. V was clipped by 5 bases and J by 8 bases, with 16 bases between them. The germline V gene has CDR1 MNHEY and CDR2 SVGAGI. Study-wide results and limits: In every one of the four CD4+ subsets, TCRB CDR3s were moderately but significantly shorter in Type 1 diabetes patients.

The whole isolated RNA underwent reverse transcription, so sequencing captured expressed TCRB transcripts. Produced via immunoSEQ multiplex PCR; TCRdb's table is partial and in-frame only. The table lists 900,000 or so clones, about a sixth of them singletons. This chain uses TRBV6-5 with TRBJ2-4; TRBD2 is a possible D gene (6 bases). The receptor comes from a woman under 30 in good health. The specimen sequenced was naive CD4+ T cells from blood. The CDR3 is CASSLTYPGDIQYF. CDR3 nucleotide sequence: TGTGCCAGCAGTCTGACGTACCCGGGGGACATTCAGTACTTC.